This T cell receptor (beta chain) is drawn from a study of T cells in Graves' hyperthyroidism and ophthalmopathy. Amplification targeted TCR beta CDR3 regions from RNA transcripts. Researchers ran a first-round RT-PCR on the TCR CDR3 using the HTBI primer set. In TCRdb, the multiplex PCR reads were re-called with MiXCR into one record per CDR3 protein. The table has approximately 530,000 distinct CDR3 sequences, just under 20% seen once. J was trimmed by 7 bases and V by 5 bases; bases with no gene match: 6. This CDR3 has 15 residues. The chain uses TRBV12-3 or TRBV12-4 and TRBJ2-3; 13 bases align to TRBD2. Sequencing used blood. The TCR comes from a man aged 35 to 55 with Graves' ophthalmopathy. The DNA of the CDR3 is TGTGCCAGCAGTCTTGGACTAGCGGGAGCTTATACGCAGTATTTT. Its protein is CASSLGLAGAYTQYF.